This T cell receptor beta chain was sequenced during a study of cytomegalovirus exposure and HLA in healthy donors. These donors were members of the roughly 120-subject validation cohort, a group separate from the approximately 670-subject first cohort. Data came from immunoSEQ multiplex PCR; TCRdb stores just in-frame clones and leaves some out. The sample includes under 250,000 clones, 80% to 90% of them seen just once. Study conclusions and caveats: Investigators reported 164 TCR beta chains as tied to cytomegalovirus.

The CDR3 loop spans 15 amino acids. CDR1 LNHDA and CDR2 SQIVND come from the germline V gene (reference sequence). V dropped 8 bases and J dropped 1 base, with 16 bases sitting between them. As to this clone: The antigen is unknown.

Sequencing was performed on PBMCs. The J gene is TRBJ2-3, the V gene TRBV19, with D possibly being TRBD2 (6 bases). This receptor was obtained from a woman younger than 35 in good health and CMV-seropositive. CDR3 amino acids: CASESGLSGTDTQYF. In DNA form, the CDR3 reads TGTGCCAGTGAAAGTGGACTATCCGGCACAGATACGCAGTATTTT.